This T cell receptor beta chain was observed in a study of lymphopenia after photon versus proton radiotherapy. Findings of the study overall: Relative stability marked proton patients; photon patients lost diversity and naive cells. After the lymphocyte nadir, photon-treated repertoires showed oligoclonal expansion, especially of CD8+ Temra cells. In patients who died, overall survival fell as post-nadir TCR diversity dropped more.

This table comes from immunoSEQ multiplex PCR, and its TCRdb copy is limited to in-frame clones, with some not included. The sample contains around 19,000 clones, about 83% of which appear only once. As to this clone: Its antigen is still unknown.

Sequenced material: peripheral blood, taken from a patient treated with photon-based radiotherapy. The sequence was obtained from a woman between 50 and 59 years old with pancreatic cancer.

The CDR3: CASSPPGLAGEEQFF. For the CDR3, the DNA is TGCGCCAGCAGCCCTCCGGGACTAGCGGGAGAAGAGCAGTTCTTC. J is TRBJ2-1 and V is TRBV4-3; 14 positions match TRBD2. Trimming cost V 4 bases and J 10 bases; bases outside gene matches: 6. The CDR3 is 15 residues long. CDR1 LGHNA and CDR2 YSLEER come from the germline V gene.